The rows below give T cell receptor beta chains drawn from one sample of a study of Graves' ophthalmopathy and Graves' hyperthyroidism. TCRdb reprocessed the multiplex PCR reads via MiXCR and lists one record per CDR3 protein. The sample shows a few hundred thousand distinct CDR3 sequences, under 45% of them seen only once. Sequenced input: peripheral blood or thyroid tissue (not recorded which). The receptors derive from an adult man with Graves' hyperthyroidism. Each CDR3 is given with its conserved first and last residue. The order of the fields is clone size, D gene, V gene, J gene, CDR3 protein, CDR3 DNA. D genes are given only for firm matches. Rows may omit the clone size; those that give it use once, few, many or a size class.

size: NA
D: NA
V: TRBV29-1
J: TRBJ2-7
CDR3: CSVLYSGEQYF
DNA: TGCAGCGTGCTTTATTCGGGCGAGCAGTACTTC

size: many
D: NA
V: TRBV7-2
J: TRBJ1-2
CDR3: CASSSRQAANYGYTF
DNA: TGTGCCAGCAGCTCGAGACAGGCGGCTAACTATGGCTACACCTTC

size: NA
D: TRBD1
V: TRBV20-1
J: TRBJ2-7
CDR3: CSAKVQGMWNEQSF
DNA: TGCAGTGCTAAGGTACAGGGGATGTGGAATGAGCAGTCCTTC

size: NA
D: NA
V: TRBV7-3
J: TRBJ1-6
CDR3: CASSLGPQNSPLHF
DNA: TGTGCCAGCAGCTTGGGACCGCAAAATTCACCCCTCCACTTT

size: many
D: NA
V: TRBV5-6
J: TRBJ1-2
CDR3: CASRSRVVYGYTF
DNA: TGTGCCAGCAGAAGCAGGGTCGTCTATGGCTACACCTTC

size: many
D: NA
V: TRBV3-1
J: TRBJ2-5
CDR3: CASSQDVETQYF
DNA: TGTGCCAGCAGCCAAGACGTAGAGACCCAGTACTTC

size: once
D: NA
V: TRBV10-3
J: TRBJ1-2
CDR3: CAISPAGGADYGYTF
DNA: TGTGCCATCAGCCCGGCGGGGGGAGCGGACTATGGCTACACCTTC

size: many
D: NA
V: TRBV25-1
J: TRBJ1-4
CDR3: CASSEWGGEKLFF
DNA: TGTGCCAGCAGTGAATGGGGCGGTGAAAAACTGTTTTTT

size: NA
D: NA
V: TRBV20-1
J: TRBJ2-5
CDR3: CSARDLRGLMTQYF
DNA: TGCAGTGCTAGAGATTTGAGGGGCTTGATGACCCAGTACTTC

size: NA
D: TRBD1
V: TRBV13
J: TRBJ1-3
CDR3: CASSFSMDRENTIYF
DNA: TGTGCCAGCAGCTTCTCGATGGACAGGGAGAACACCATATATTTT

size: many
D: NA
V: TRBV5-1
J: TRBJ2-7
CDR3: CASSLDTTPGEQYF
DNA: TGCGCCAGCAGCTTGGATACGACTCCCGGCGAGCAGTACTTC

size: NA
D: NA
V: TRBV6-5
J: TRBJ1-1
CDR3: CASSYFPGAQNTEAFF
DNA: TGTGCCAGCAGTTACTTCCCAGGGGCCCAGAACACTGAAGCTTTCTTT

size: few
D: NA
V: TRBV7-9
J: TRBJ2-5
CDR3: CASSLRGETRYF
DNA: TGTGCCAGCAGCTTGAGGGGTGAGACCCGGTACTTC

size: NA
D: TRBD1
V: TRBV24-1
J: TRBJ1-5
CDR3: CATSDDDRAGQPQHF
DNA: TGTGCCACCAGTGATGATGACAGGGCCGGTCAGCCCCAGCATTTT

size: many
D: NA
V: TRBV19
J: TRBJ1-5
CDR3: CASRLSNQPQHF
DNA: TGTGCCAGTAGACTTAGCAATCAGCCCCAGCATTTT

size: once
D: NA
V: TRBV7-8
J: TRBJ2-3
CDR3: CASSLAGIRTDTQYF
DNA: TGTGCCAGCAGCCTAGCCGGGATTCGGACAGATACGCAGTATTTT

size: many
D: NA
V: TRBV11-2
J: TRBJ2-5
CDR3: CASSLDQGEVETQYF
DNA: TGTGCCAGCAGCTTAGATCAGGGTGAGGTGGAGACCCAGTACTTC

size: NA
D: TRBD1
V: TRBV10-3
J: TRBJ2-6
CDR3: CASSPRGQTGANVLTF
DNA: TGTGCCAGCAGCCCAAGGGGGCAGACTGGGGCCAACGTCCTGACTTTC

size: many
D: NA
V: TRBV19
J: TRBJ2-2
CDR3: CASETTNTGELFF
DNA: TGTGCCAGTGAGACAACGAACACCGGGGAGCTGTTTTTT

size: NA
D: NA
V: TRBV29-1
J: TRBJ1-3
CDR3: CSVEGFSNTIYF
DNA: TGCAGCGTTGAAGGATTTTCGAACACCATATATTTT

size: few
D: NA
V: TRBV6-1
J: TRBJ2-7
CDR3: CASSEKVRADYEQYF
DNA: TGTGCCAGCAGTGAAAAGGTCAGGGCGGACTACGAGCAGTACTTC

size: once
D: TRBD1
V: TRBV7-9
J: TRBJ2-1
CDR3: CASSNAGTGYHNEQFF
DNA: TGTGCCAGCAGCAATGCCGGGACAGGGTATCACAATGAGCAGTTCTTC

size: many
D: TRBD2
V: TRBV7-8
J: TRBJ2-5
CDR3: CASSLERGRALGETQYF
DNA: TGTGCCAGCAGCTTAGAGCGCGGGAGGGCCTTGGGGGAGACCCAGTACTTC

size: many
D: NA
V: TRBV5-1
J: TRBJ2-2
CDR3: CATQPDGGRGELFF
DNA: TGCGCCACCCAGCCCGACGGGGGTCGCGGGGAGCTGTTTTTT

size: once
D: TRBD2
V: TRBV7-9
J: TRBJ2-2
CDR3: CASSLLTSGGLTGELFF
DNA: TGTGCCAGCAGCTTGCTGACTAGCGGGGGATTGACCGGGGAGCTGTTTTTT

size: few
D: NA
V: TRBV28
J: TRBJ1-1
CDR3: CASSLGAEGLVEAFF
DNA: TGTGCCAGCAGTTTAGGAGCGGAGGGGCTAGTTGAAGCTTTCTTT

size: NA
D: TRBD2
V: TRBV15
J: TRBJ2-7
CDR3: CATGLADYEQYF
DNA: TGTGCCACCGGACTAGCGGACTACGAGCAGTACTTC

size: once
D: TRBD1
V: TRBV20-1
J: TRBJ1-1
CDR3: CSARTETGWNTEAFF
DNA: TGCAGTGCTAGGACGGAGACAGGGTGGAACACTGAAGCTTTCTTT

size: NA
D: NA
V: TRBV13
J: TRBJ2-7
CDR3: CASSRQASYEQYF
DNA: TGTGCCAGCAGCCGACAGGCCTCCTACGAGCAGTACTTC

size: NA
D: TRBD2
V: TRBV7-3
J: TRBJ2-3
CDR3: CASSLIGGNTDAQYF
DNA: TGTGCCAGCAGCTTGATCGGGGGGAACACAGATGCGCAGTATTTT

size: many
D: NA
V: TRBV5-1
J: TRBJ1-5
CDR3: CASSLSPGPNQPQHF
DNA: TGCGCCAGCAGCTTGTCCCCAGGGCCCAATCAGCCCCAGCATTTT

size: many
D: NA
V: TRBV2
J: TRBJ1-3
CDR3: CASSEANQIVSGNTIYF
DNA: TGTGCCAGCAGTGAAGCGAATCAGATTGTCTCTGGAAACACCATATATTTT

size: NA
D: NA
V: TRBV7-3
J: TRBJ1-1
CDR3: CASSAQTGAFF
DNA: TGTGCCAGCAGCGCACAGACAGGAGCTTTCTTT

size: NA
D: NA
V: TRBV10-3
J: TRBJ2-3
CDR3: CAISVGEWRDTQYF
DNA: TGTGCCATCAGTGTGGGGGAGTGGAGAGATACGCAGTATTTT

size: NA
D: TRBD1
V: TRBV18
J: TRBJ1-5
CDR3: CASSTDRASNQPQHF
DNA: TGTGCCAGCTCAACGGACAGGGCAAGCAATCAGCCCCAGCATTTT

size: once
D: NA
V: TRBV12-3/TRBV12-4
J: TRBJ2-2
CDR3: CASSSQPIPRTGELFF
DNA: TGTGCCAGCAGTTCCCAACCGATTCCGCGAACCGGGGAGCTGTTTTTT

size: many
D: NA
V: TRBV9
J: TRBJ2-7
CDR3: CASSSRDKTYEQYF
DNA: TGTGCCAGCAGCTCAAGGGACAAAACCTACGAGCAGTACTTC

size: few
D: TRBD1
V: TRBV6-5
J: TRBJ2-2
CDR3: CASSYPGQGGAGELFF
DNA: TGTGCCAGCAGTTACCCCGGACAGGGAGGAGCCGGGGAGCTGTTTTTT

size: NA
D: NA
V: TRBV12-3/TRBV12-4
J: TRBJ2-1
CDR3: CASSSMGGPYNEQFF
DNA: TGTGCCAGCAGTTCCATGGGGGGACCCTACAATGAGCAGTTCTTC

size: many
D: TRBD1
V: TRBV29-1
J: TRBJ1-2
CDR3: CSAGDRLANYGYTF
DNA: TGCAGCGCTGGGGACAGGTTAGCTAACTATGGCTACACCTTC